This TCR beta chain comes out of a study of blood T cell repertoires in COVID-19. Study-level information: There were acute and convalescent COVID-19 samples, and they came from the United States, Italy and Spain.

Study processing details: Using reference gene primer amplification, nucleated cell counts were estimated. Clones were read by immunoSEQ multiplex PCR, and TCRdb kept only the in-frame ones, dropping some. D and trimming come from the DNA, and the V and J calls and clone size come from that table. The sample includes approximately 300,000 clones, nearly 90% seen only once; the top ten take approximately 5%. CDR1 SGHAT and CDR2 FQDESV come from the germline V gene (reference sequence). This CDR3 spans 12 amino acids. Trimming left V 8 bases short and J 4 bases short, with 10 bases between. Individuals drawn from some 25 US areas were about 18 to 90 years old. Two negative PCRs, clearance, or symptom resolution had been documented for recovered Cohort 3 donors.

Sequencing was carried out using PBMCs or T cells enriched from blood (not recorded which). This chain joins TRBV11-1 and TRBJ2-3; D not resolved. This receptor was taken from a woman aged 25 to 39 who had recovered from COVID-19. The CDR3 sequence is CASAPTADTQYF. The CDR3 DNA follows: TGTGCCAGCGCCCCCACAGCAGATACGCAGTATTTT.